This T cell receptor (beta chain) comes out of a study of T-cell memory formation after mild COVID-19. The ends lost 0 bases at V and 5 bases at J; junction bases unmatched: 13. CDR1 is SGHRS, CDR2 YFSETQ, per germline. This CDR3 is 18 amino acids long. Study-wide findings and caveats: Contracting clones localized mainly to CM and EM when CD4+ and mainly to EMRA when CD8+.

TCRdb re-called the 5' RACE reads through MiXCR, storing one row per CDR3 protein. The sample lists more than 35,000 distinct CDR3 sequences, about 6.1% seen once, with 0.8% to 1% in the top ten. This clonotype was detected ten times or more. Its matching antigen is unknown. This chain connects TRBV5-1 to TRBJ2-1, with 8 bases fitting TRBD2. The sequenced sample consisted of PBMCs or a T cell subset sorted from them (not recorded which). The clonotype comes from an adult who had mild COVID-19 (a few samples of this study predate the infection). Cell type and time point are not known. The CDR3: CASSLVTTYRGGNNEQFF. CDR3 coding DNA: TGCGCCAGCAGCTTGGTTACAACATACCGCGGGGGGAACAATGAGCAGTTCTTC.